The entry below describes one TCR beta chain. This specimen belongs to a study of blood T cell repertoires in COVID-19. Across the study: COVID-19 samples from acute and convalescent phases originated in the United States, Italy and Spain.

Per the germline V gene, CDR1 is LGHDT and CDR2 is YNNKEL (reference sequence). The CDR3 contains 14 residues. With 4 bases clipped from V and 5 bases from J, the junction kept 5 bases outside the gene matches. Only in-frame clones appear in the TCRdb table, and some are missing; sequencing was by immunoSEQ multiplex PCR. The sample lists about 33,000 clones; almost 85% were seen once. Material: peripheral blood. The sequence was collected from a man between 60 and 70 years old with active COVID-19. The J gene is TRBJ2-3, the V gene TRBV3-1 (or the pseudogene TRBV3-2), with 8 bases fitting TRBD2. In nucleotides, the CDR3 is TGTGCCAGCAGCCGAAGCGGGACTAGAGATACGCAGTATTTT. Translation gives CASSRSGTRDTQYF.